This TCR beta chain stems from a study of blood T cell repertoires in COVID-19. Study overall: Specimens from acute and convalescent COVID-19 originated in the United States, Italy and Spain.

Some clones are missing from TCRdb's copy, which holds only in-frame ones; the method was immunoSEQ multiplex PCR. In the table there are approximately 270,000 clones, approximately 85% of which are singletons. This CDR3 is 14 amino acids long. The V segment lost 7 bases and the J segment 7 bases; nucleotides outside the gene matches: 9. CDR1 is SGHRS, CDR2 YFSETQ, per germline. The chain employs TRBV5-1 and TRBJ2-1; 9 bases align to TRBD2. The material sequenced was peripheral blood. This TCR derives from a woman in her 70s with acute or convalescent COVID-19. For the CDR3, the DNA is TGCGCCAGCTTCCCCGGGACTAGCCCAAATGAGCAGTTCTTC. It codes for CASFPGTSPNEQFF.